Given below is one TCR beta chain in context. Its specificity is not known. Per sorted-subset replicate PCR, input was 150 to 250 ng DNA, representing tens of thousands of T cell genomes. Sequenced by immunoSEQ multiplex PCR; TCRdb stores in-frame clones only, minus some. The repertoire holds about 1.1 million clones, with 77% as singletons. This specimen comes from a study of shared clonotypes between healthy human individuals. V was cut by 5 bases and J by 3 bases, with 11 bases left in between. The CDR3 contains 13 residues. The V gene's germline CDR1 is SGHNT and CDR2 YENEEA. Study findings and constraints: Depth of sequencing was expected to influence donor clonotype sharing. Generation probabilities of non-shared clonotypes were lower (relative to those shared by all four donors). Clonotype sharing across four donors was observed for 4.5% to 6.5% of naive CD4 clonotypes.

The sequencing input was memory CD4+ T cells from PBMCs. Subset of the sample: CD45RA-negative fraction. The source of this sequence is a man in his late teens or twenties in good health. Some clones in this sample may be carry-over from other donors' samples. The chain combines TRBV11-3 with TRBJ2-7, with D unclear. The CDR3, as DNA: TGTGCCAGCAGCATCGGCACAGACTACGAGCAGTACTTC. Its translation: CASSIGTDYEQYF.